The 24 T cell receptor beta chains presented below share a single source sample, sequenced in a study of control samples from healthy donors and cancer patients. Here immunoSEQ multiplex PCR was the method, and the copy in TCRdb shows in-frame clones only, minus some. This table has 150,000 to 200,000 clones, 90% to 95% appearing once. Sequencing input: blood. These TCRs come from a woman aged 25 to 39 in good health.

V usage is TRBV4-3 and J usage is TRBJ2-7, with TRBD1 identical over 8 bases. Looked up from germline, CDR1 is LGHNA and CDR2 is YSLEER. The CDR3 has 15 residues. J lost 3 bases, V lost 1 base, and 5 bases had no gene match. The CDR3 sequence: CASSQGRTGNYEQYF. Here the CDR3 DNA reads TGCGCCAGCAGCCAAGGCCGGACAGGGAACTACGAGCAGTACTTC.

The chain has TRBV20-1 and TRBJ1-3, with 7 bases matching TRBD1. V lost 3 bases to trimming and J lost 2 bases; unmatched junction nucleotides: 4. Germline lookup yields CDR1 DFQATT and CDR2 SNEGSKA (reference sequence). The CDR3 is 14 residues long. In DNA, the CDR3 is TGCAGTGCTAGTCGCCAGGGGGCTGGAAACACCATATATTTT. Residues: CSASRQGAGNTIYF.

The chain has TRBV6-2 or TRBV6-3 and TRBJ1-2; TRBD1 aligns across 7 bases. The V gene's germline CDR1 is MNHEY and CDR2 SVGEGT. The CDR3 loop spans 14 amino acids. Trimming took 2 bases from V and 4 from J; bases not matched to a gene: 4. The CDR3 reads CASSYDREGYGYTF. CDR3 bases: TGTGCCAGCAGTTACGACAGGGAGGGCTATGGCTACACCTTC.

A single count supports this clone. V and J are TRBV10-3 and TRBJ1-1, with D unresolved. Germline lookup yields CDR1 ENHRY and CDR2 SYGVKD. This CDR3 contains 16 residues. V lost 0 bases, J lost 0 bases, and 11 bases lay in between. The CDR3 nucleotides are TGTGCCATCAGTGAGTCGAGGGTGGTGATGAACACTGAAGCTTTCTTT. As protein: CAISESRVVMNTEAFF.

The chain employs TRBV7-3 and TRBJ2-2, with 10 bases matching TRBD1. The CDR3 spans 16 residues. V lost 5 bases to trimming and J lost 5 bases; unmatched junction nucleotides: 8. The germline gives CDR1 SGHTA, CDR2 FQGTGA. The CDR3 region has the DNA TGTGCCAGCAGCGCAGCCGGGACAGGGGTAACCGGGGAGCTGTTTTTT. Protein: CASSAAGTGVTGELFF.

The chain links TRBV7-9 to TRBJ2-2, with TRBD2 identical over 11 bases. This CDR3 comprises 14 residues. CDR1 and CDR2 (germline): SEHNR, FQNEAQ (reference sequence). V lost 9 bases and J lost 5; bases outside the gene matches: 5. This chain's CDR3 is CASFLAGGTGELFF. As DNA, the CDR3 is TGTGCCAGTTTCCTAGCGGGGGGAACCGGGGAGCTGTTTTTT. Using reference TRBV7-9 and TRBJ2-2 for the parts outside the CDR3, the full variable domain is DTGVSQNPRHKITKRGQNVTFRCDPISEHNRLYWYRQTLGQGPEFLTYFQNEAQLEKSRLLSDRFSAERPKGSFSTLEIQRTEQGDSAMYLCASFLAGGTGELFFGEGSRLTVL.

This chain connects TRBV18 to TRBJ1-4; 10 bases match TRBD1. CDR3 length: 14 residues. V shed 5 bases, J shed 8 bases, and the junction held 5 bases outside the gene matches. CDR1 KGHSH and CDR2 LQKENI come from the germline V gene. CDR3 nucleotide sequence: TGTGCCAGCTCATCCCGGGACAGGGGCGAAAAACTGTTTTTT. This encodes CASSSRDRGEKLFF.

The chain couples TRBV4-1 to TRBJ2-4, with 9 positions matching TRBD2. CDR3 length equals 15 residues. Germline V gene data show CDR1 as MGHRA and CDR2 as YSYEKL. J gave up 6 bases and V 1 base, and 4 bases lay outside the gene matches. CDR3 amino acids: CASSQVVAGVNIQYF. CDR3 nucleotides: TGCGCCAGCAGCCAAGTGGTAGCGGGAGTAAACATTCAGTACTTC.

The chain links TRBV19 to TRBJ2-2; D is unclear. CDR3 size: 16 residues. CDR1 is LNHDA and CDR2 is SQIVND in the germline V gene (reference sequence). Trimming cost V 6 bases and J 0 bases, with 14 bases left between them. The CDR3: CASRSIQDSNTGELFF. Here the CDR3 DNA reads TGTGCCAGTAGGAGTATCCAGGATTCGAACACCGGGGAGCTGTTTTTT.

The chain links TRBV29-1 to TRBJ1-2; the match to TRBD1 covers 8 bases. Per the germline V gene, CDR1 is SQVTM and CDR2 is ANQGSEA. There are 16 residues in the CDR3. Unmatched junction bases numbered 6, after V lost 0 bases and J lost 0 bases. The CDR3 spells CSVEDPRDRTNYGYTF. The CDR3, as DNA: TGCAGCGTTGAAGACCCTCGGGACAGGACTAACTATGGCTACACCTTC.

The rearrangement links TRBV18 to TRBJ1-6, with D unclear. The CDR3 consists of 12 residues. The germline gives CDR1 KGHSH, CDR2 LQKENI. The V gene lost 2 bases and the J gene lost 7 bases, with 3 bases spanning the gap. CDR3 protein: CASSPVNSPLHF. The CDR3 bases are TGTGCCAGCTCACCAGTGAATTCACCCCTCCACTTT.

The chain uses TRBV7-9 and TRBJ1-4; D may be TRBD1 (6 bases). V was clipped by 5 bases and J by 4 bases, with 11 bases between them. Germline V gene lookup returns CDR1 SEHNR and CDR2 FQNEAQ (reference sequence). CDR3 size: 14 residues. The CDR3 protein is CASSQQGINEKLFF. The DNA of the CDR3 is TGTGCCAGCAGCCAGCAGGGGATTAATGAAAAACTGTTTTTT.

The gene calls are TRBV2 and TRBJ1-5, with a weak D call TRBD1 (5 bases). Germline lookup yields CDR1 SNHLY and CDR2 FYNNEI. The CDR3 contains 14 residues. V lost 2 bases and J lost 5, with 10 bases in between. The CDR3 sequence: CASSETGTDQPQHF. CDR3 nucleotides: TGTGCCAGCAGTGAAACGGGGACGGATCAGCCCCAGCATTTT. Full variable domain (missing parts from reference TRBV2 and TRBJ1-5): EPEVTQTPSHQVTQMGQEVILRCVPISNHLYFYWYRQILGQKVEFLVSFYNNEISEKSEIFDDQFSVERPDGSNFTLKIRSTKLEDSAMYFCASSETGTDQPQHFGDGTRLSIL.

The J gene is TRBJ2-2, the V gene TRBV30; D gene unclear. Germline assignment: CDR1 GTSNPN and CDR2 SVGIG (reference sequence). The V and J ends lost 6 bases and 4 bases respectively, with 12 bases between them. The CDR3 covers 13 residues. In DNA, the CDR3 is TGTGCCTGCTCGGTCGCCCCCACCGGGGAGCTGTTTTTT. Translation gives CACSVAPTGELFF.

This chain joins TRBV20-1 and TRBJ2-4; TRBD2 matches 7 bases. The ends lost 3 bases at V and 1 base at J; junction bases unmatched: 9. This CDR3 contains 16 residues. Looked up from germline, CDR1 is DFQATT and CDR2 is SNEGSKA (reference sequence). In DNA, the CDR3 is TGCAGTGCTAGTGCGACTAGCATGGGGGCCAAAAACATTCAGTACTTC. This sequence encodes CSASATSMGAKNIQYF.

The V call is TRBV25-1, the J call TRBJ2-1; D remains ambiguous. CDR3 size: 9 residues. V dropped 7 bases and J dropped 8 bases, with 3 bases sitting between them. Per the germline V gene, CDR1 is MGHDK and CDR2 is SYGVNS. The CDR3 DNA sequence: TGTGCCAGCATGGATGAGCAGTTCTTC. It encodes CASMDEQFF.

V is TRBV21-1 and J is TRBJ2-5; TRBD1 reflects the table's D call only, with no check against the DNA. TRBV21-1 is a known pseudogene. This CDR3 region has 17 residues. The DNA for the CDR3 is TGTGCCAGCAGCAAAAGCCCCTCGCAGGCCCGCCAAGAGACCCAGTACTTC. This gives the protein CASSKSPSQARQETQYF.

Concerning this clone itself: Other DNA variants within this sample encode the same CDR3. V gene TRBV3-1 (or the pseudogene TRBV3-2) combines with J gene TRBJ2-7, with 7 bases lining up with TRBD1. Germline-derived CDR1 and CDR2 are LGHDT and YNNKEL (reference sequence). The J segment lost 3 bases and the V segment lost 5 bases, leaving 7 bases of the junction unmatched. The CDR3 has 14 residues. The CDR3 reads CASSYRDRDYEQYF. The CDR3 DNA follows: TGTGCCAGCAGCTACCGGGACAGAGACTACGAGCAGTACTTC.

The chain links TRBV19 to TRBJ2-2, with 9 bases identical to TRBD2. Germline V gives CDR1 LNHDA, CDR2 SQIVND (reference sequence). Trimming removed 7 bases from V and 3 bases from J; junction bases left unmatched: 6. The CDR3 is 15 amino acids. Here the CDR3 DNA reads TGTGCCAGTATTATGAGCGGGGGGTACACCGGGGAGCTGTTTTTT. Translation gives CASIMSGGYTGELFF.

This clone was detected only once. The rearrangement uses TRBV5-1 and TRBJ2-3; 9 positions match TRBD2. The CDR3 covers 17 residues. Germline CDR1 is SGHRS and CDR2 is YFSETQ. The V segment lost 1 base and the J segment 1 base; nucleotides outside the gene matches: 7. In DNA, the CDR3 is TGCGCCAGCAGCTTGAGTAACCCTAGCGGGGGCACAGATACGCAGTATTTT. Amino acids: CASSLSNPSGGTDTQYF.

The J gene is TRBJ2-3, the V gene TRBV4-1; 12 nucleotides align to TRBD2. The V gene end was trimmed by 0 bases and the J gene end by 1 base; junction bases not matched to a gene: 2. Germline-derived CDR1 and CDR2 are MGHRA and YSYEKL. This CDR3 is 17 amino acids long. CDR3 sequence: CASSQERLAGGTDTQYF. The CDR3 DNA sequence: TGCGCCAGCAGCCAAGAACGACTAGCGGGGGGCACAGATACGCAGTATTTT.

This chain uses TRBV6-2 or TRBV6-3 with TRBJ2-7, with 9 nucleotides matching TRBD2. After removal of 2 bases from V and 2 bases from J, the junction contained 4 bases not matched to a gene. The length of the CDR3 is 15 residues. CDR1 is MNHEY, CDR2 SVGEGT, per germline. CDR3 in amino acids: CASSYGEREAYEQYF. The CDR3 nucleotides are TGTGCCAGCAGTTACGGCGAGCGGGAGGCCTACGAGCAGTACTTC.

This chain links TRBV3-1 (or the pseudogene TRBV3-2) with TRBJ2-4, with D perhaps matching TRBD1 (8 bases). Per the germline V gene, CDR1 is LGHDT and CDR2 is YNNKEL (reference sequence). The CDR3 has 15 amino acids. Trimming took 5 bases from V and 3 from J, leaving 14 bases between them. The CDR3 reads CASSENRGGKNIQYF. In DNA, the CDR3 is TGTGCCAGCAGCGAAAACAGGGGGGGCAAAAACATTCAGTACTTC.

The chain recombines TRBV19 with TRBJ2-2; D is ambiguous. The CDR3 runs to 13 residues. The germline gives CDR1 LNHDA, CDR2 SQIVND (reference sequence). Deletions cut 1 base from V and 4 bases from J, with 4 bases between. CDR3 loop: CASSIVGTGELFF. The CDR3 region has the DNA TGTGCCAGTAGTATAGTGGGCACCGGGGAGCTGTTTTTT.